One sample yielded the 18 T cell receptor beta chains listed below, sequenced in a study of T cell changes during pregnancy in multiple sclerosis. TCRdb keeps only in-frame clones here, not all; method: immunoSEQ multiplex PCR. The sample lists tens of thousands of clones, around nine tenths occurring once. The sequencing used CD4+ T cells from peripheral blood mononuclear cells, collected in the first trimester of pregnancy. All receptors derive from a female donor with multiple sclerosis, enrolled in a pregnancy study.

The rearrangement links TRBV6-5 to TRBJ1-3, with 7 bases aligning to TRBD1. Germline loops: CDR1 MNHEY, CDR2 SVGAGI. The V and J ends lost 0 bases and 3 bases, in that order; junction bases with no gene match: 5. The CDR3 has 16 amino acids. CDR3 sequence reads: CASSYSRQGHGNTIYF. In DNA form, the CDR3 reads TGTGCCAGCAGTTACTCGAGACAGGGACATGGAAACACCATATATTTT.

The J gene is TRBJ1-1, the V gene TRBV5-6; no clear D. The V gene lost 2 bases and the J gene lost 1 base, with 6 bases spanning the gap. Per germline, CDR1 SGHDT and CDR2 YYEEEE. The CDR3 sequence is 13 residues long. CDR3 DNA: TGTGCCAGCAGCTTCGGTGGGAACACTGAAGCTTTCTTT. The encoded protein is CASSFGGNTEAFF.

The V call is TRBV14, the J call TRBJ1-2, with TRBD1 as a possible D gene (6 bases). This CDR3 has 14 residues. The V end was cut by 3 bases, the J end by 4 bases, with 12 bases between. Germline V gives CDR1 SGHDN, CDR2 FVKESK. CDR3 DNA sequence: TGTGCCAGCAGCCACGTAACAGGGTTCTATGGCTACACCTTC. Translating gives CASSHVTGFYGYTF.

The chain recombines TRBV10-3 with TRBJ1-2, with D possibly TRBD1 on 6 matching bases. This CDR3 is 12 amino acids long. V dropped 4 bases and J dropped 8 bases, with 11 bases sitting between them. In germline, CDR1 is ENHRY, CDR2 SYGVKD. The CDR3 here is CAISGIQGGYTF. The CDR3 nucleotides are TGTGCCATCAGTGGAATTCAGGGGGGCTACACCTTC.

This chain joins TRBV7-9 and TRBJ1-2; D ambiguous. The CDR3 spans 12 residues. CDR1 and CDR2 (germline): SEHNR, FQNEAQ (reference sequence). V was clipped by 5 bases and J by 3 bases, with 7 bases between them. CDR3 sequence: CASSPLDYGYTF. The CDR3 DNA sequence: TGTGCCAGCAGCCCCCTCGACTATGGCTACACCTTC.

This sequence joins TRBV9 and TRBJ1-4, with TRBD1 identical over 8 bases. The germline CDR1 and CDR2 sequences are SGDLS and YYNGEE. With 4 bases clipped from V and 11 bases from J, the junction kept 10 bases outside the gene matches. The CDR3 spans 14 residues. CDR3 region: CASSLGQGGQKLFF. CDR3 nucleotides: TGTGCCAGCAGCCTCGGACAGGGAGGTCAGAAACTGTTTTTT.

The CDR3 reads CAWSLQGGSYEQYF. The CDR3 DNA reads as TGTGCCTGGAGTCTTCAGGGGGGCTCCTACGAGCAGTACTTC. The chain uses TRBV30 and TRBJ2-7; TRBD1 might be the D (7 bases). The V and J ends lost 2 bases and 0 bases respectively, with 11 bases between them. Germline V gives CDR1 GTSNPN, CDR2 SVGIG (reference sequence). The CDR3 runs 14 residues.

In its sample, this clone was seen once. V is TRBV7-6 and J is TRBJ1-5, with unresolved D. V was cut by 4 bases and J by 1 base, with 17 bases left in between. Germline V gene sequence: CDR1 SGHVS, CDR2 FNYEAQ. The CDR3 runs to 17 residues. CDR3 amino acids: CASSSWREWPSNQPQHF. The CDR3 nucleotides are TGTGCCAGCAGCTCATGGCGGGAGTGGCCGAGCAATCAGCCCCAGCATTTT.

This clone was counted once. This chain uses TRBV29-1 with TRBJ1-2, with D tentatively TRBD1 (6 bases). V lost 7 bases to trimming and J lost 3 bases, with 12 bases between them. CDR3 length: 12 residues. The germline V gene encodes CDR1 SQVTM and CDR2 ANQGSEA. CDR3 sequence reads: CSADRKDYGYTF. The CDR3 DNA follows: TGCAGCGCCGACAGGAAGGACTATGGCTACACCTTC.

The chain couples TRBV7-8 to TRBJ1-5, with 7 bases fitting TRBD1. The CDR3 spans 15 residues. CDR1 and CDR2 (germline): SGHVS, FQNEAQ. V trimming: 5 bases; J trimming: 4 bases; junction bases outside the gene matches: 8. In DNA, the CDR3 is TGTGCCAGCAGCCCGGGAGCGGACAGGAATCAGCCCCAGCATTTT. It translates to CASSPGADRNQPQHF.

Written as DNA, the CDR3 is TGTGCCAGCAGCCCAGCGGGGGGGGCCGGTGGCTACACCTTC. It specifies CASSPAGGAGGYTF. The rearrangement links TRBV7-3 to TRBJ1-2; D perhaps matches TRBD1 (6 bases). Germline V gene data show CDR1 as SGHTA and CDR2 as FQGTGA. This CDR3 spans 14 amino acids. Trimming took off 5 bases at V and 7 bases at J, with 17 bases between the two ends.

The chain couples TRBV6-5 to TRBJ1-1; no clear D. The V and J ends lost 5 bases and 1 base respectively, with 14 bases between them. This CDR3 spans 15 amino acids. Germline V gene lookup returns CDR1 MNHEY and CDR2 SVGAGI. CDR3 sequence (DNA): TGTGCCAGCAGTCCCCCCCACTCCACGAACACTGAAGCTTTCTTT. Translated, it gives CASSPPHSTNTEAFF.

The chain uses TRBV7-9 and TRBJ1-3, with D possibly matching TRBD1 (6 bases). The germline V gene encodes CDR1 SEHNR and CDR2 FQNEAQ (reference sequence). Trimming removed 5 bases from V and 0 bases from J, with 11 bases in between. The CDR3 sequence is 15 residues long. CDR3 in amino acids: CASSGGGYSGNTIYF. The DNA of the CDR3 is TGTGCCAGCAGCGGGGGCGGATACTCTGGAAACACCATATATTTT.

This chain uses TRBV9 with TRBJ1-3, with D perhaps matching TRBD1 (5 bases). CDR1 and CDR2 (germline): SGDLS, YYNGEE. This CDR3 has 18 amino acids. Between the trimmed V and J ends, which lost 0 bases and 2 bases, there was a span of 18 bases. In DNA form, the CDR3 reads TGTGCCAGCAGCGTAGGAGGGATCGGGGGGATGCCTGGAAACACCATATATTTT. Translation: CASSVGGIGGMPGNTIYF.

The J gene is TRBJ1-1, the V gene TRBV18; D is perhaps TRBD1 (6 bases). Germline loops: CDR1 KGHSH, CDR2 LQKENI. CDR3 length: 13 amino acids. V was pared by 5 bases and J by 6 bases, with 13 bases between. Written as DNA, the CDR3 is TGTGCCAGCTCAGCCAGGGGTAGGGCTGAAGCTTTCTTT. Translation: CASSARGRAEAFF.

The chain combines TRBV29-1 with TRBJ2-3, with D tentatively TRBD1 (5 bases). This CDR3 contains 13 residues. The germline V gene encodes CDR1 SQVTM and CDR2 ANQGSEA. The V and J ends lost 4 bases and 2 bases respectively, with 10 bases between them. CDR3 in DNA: TGCAGCGTTGCGACAGCCAACACAGATACGCAGTATTTT. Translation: CSVATANTDTQYF.

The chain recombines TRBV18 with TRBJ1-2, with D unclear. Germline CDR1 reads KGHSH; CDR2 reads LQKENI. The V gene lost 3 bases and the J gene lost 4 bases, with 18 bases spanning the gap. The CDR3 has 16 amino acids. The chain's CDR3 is CASSPSAGRMIYGYTF. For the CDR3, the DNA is TGTGCCAGCTCACCCAGCGCCGGGAGAATGATCTATGGCTACACCTTC.

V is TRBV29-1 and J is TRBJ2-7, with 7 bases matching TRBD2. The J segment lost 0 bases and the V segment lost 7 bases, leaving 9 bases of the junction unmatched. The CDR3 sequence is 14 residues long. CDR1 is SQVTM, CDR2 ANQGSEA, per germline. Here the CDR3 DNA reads TGCAGCGCACTCTCTAGCGGACCCTCCTACGAGCAGTACTTC. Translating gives CSALSSGPSYEQYF.